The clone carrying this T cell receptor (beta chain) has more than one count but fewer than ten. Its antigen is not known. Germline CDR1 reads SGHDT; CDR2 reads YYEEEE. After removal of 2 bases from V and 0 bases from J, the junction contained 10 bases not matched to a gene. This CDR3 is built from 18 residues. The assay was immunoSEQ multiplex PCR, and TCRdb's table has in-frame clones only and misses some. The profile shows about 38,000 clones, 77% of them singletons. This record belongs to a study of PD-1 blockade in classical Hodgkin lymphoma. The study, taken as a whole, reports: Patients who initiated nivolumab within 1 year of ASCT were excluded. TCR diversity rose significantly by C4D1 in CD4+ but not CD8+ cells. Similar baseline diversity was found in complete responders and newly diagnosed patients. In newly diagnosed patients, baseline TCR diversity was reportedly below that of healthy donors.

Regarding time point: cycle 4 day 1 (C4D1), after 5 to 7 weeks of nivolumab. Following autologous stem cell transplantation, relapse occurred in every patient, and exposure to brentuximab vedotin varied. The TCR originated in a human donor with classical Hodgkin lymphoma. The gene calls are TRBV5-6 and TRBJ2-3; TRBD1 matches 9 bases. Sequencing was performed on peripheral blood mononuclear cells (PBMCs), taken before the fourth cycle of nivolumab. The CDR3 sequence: CASSFGQGILVSTDTQYF. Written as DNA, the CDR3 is TGTGCCAGCAGCTTCGGACAGGGGATCCTAGTTAGCACAGATACGCAGTATTTT.